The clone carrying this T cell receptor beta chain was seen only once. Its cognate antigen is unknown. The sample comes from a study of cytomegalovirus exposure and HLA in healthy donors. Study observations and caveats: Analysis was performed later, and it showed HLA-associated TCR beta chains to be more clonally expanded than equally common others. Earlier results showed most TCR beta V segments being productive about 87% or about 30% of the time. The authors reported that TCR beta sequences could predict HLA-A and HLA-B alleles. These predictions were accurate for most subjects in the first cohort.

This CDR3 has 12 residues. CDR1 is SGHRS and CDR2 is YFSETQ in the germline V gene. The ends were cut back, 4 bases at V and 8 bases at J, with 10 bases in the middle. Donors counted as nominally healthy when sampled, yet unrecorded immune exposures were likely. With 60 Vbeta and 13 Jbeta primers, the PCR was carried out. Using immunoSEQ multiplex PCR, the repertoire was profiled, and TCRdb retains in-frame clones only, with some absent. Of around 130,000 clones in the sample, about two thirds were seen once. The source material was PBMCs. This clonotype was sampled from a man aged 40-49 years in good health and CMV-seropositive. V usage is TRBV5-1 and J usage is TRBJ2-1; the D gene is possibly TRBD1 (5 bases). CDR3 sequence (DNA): TGCGCCAGCAGCCTACAAGGGGATGAGCAGTTCTTC. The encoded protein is CASSLQGDEQFF.